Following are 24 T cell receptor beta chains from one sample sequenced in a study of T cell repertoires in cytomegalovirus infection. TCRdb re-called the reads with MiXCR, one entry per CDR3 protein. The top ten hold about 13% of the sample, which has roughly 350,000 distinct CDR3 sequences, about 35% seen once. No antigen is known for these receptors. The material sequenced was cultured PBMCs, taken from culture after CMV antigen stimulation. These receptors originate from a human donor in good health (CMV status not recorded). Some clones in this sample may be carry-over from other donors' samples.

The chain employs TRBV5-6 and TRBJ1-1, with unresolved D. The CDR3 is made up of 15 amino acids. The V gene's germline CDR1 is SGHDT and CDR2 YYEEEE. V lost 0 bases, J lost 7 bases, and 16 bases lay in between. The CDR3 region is CASSLGQSLMGEAFF. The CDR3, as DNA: TGTGCCAGCAGCTTGGGGCAGAGCCTGATGGGTGAAGCTTTCTTT.

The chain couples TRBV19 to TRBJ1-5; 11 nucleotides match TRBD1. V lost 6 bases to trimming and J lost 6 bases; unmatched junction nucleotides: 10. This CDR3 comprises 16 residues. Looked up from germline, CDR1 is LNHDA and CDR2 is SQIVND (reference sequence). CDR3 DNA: TGTGCCAGTAGCACTAGGGACAGGGGGACGGTTCAGCCCCAGCATTTT. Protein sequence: CASSTRDRGTVQPQHF.

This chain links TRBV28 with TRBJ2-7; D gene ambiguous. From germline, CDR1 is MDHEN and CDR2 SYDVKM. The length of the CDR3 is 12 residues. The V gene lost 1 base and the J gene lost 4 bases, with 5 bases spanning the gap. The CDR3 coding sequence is TGTGCCAGCAGTTTATCCCATTACGAGCAGTACTTC. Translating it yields CASSLSHYEQYF.

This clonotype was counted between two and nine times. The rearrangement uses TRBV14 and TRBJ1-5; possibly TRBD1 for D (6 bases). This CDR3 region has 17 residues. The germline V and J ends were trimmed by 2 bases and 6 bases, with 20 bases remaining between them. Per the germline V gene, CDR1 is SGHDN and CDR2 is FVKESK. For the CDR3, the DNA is TGTGCCAGCAGCCAATCTCGGACAGAAACTGGGATTCAGCCCCAGCATTTT. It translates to CASSQSRTETGIQPQHF.

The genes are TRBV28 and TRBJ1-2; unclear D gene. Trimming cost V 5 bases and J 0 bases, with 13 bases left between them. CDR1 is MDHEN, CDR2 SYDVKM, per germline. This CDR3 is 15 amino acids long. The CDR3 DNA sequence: TGTGCCAGCAGTATACACCTCAGATCTAACTATGGCTACACCTTC. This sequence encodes CASSIHLRSNYGYTF.

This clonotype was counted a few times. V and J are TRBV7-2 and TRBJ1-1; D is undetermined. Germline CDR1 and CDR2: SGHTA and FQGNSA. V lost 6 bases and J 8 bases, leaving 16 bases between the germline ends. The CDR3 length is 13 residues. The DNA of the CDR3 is TGTGCCAGCAGATTAACTATCGCTCCAGAAGCTTTCTTT. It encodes CASRLTIAPEAFF.

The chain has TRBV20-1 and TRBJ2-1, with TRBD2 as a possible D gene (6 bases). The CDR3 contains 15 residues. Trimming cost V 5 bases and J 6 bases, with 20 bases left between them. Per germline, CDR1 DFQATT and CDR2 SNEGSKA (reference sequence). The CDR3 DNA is TGCAGTGCTGGGGCGGGGCCTTCCCCCTCCAATGAGCAGTTCTTC. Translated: CSAGAGPSPSNEQFF.

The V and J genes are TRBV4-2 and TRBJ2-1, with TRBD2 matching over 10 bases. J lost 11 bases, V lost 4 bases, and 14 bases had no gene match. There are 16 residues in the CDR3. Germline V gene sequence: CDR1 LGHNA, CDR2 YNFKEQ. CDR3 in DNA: TGTGCCAGCAGCCTCCGTAGCGGGGGGCCTACAGATCAGCAGTTCTTC. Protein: CASSLRSGGPTDQQFF.

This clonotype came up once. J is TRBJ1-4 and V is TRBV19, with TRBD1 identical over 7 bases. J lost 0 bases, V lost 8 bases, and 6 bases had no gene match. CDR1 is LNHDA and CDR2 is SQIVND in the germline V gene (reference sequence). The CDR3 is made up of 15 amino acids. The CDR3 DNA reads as TGTGCCAGTCGGGACAGAGCCTCAACTAATGAAAAACTGTTTTTT. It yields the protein CASRDRASTNEKLFF.

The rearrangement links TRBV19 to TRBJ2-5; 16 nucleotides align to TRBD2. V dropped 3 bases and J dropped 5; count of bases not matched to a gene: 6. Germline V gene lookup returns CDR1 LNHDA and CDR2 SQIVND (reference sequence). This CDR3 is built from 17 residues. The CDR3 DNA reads TGTGCCAGTAGTATGGGACTAGCGGGAGGGCCCTGGGAGACCCAGTACTTC. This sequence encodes CASSMGLAGGPWETQYF.

CDR3 sequence (DNA): TGCAGTGCTAGGCCGGACTCTCTAGGCTGGGAGCTGTTTTTT. This translates into CSARPDSLGWELFF. The V call is TRBV20-1, the J call TRBJ2-2; D possibly corresponds to TRBD2 (5 bases). The ends were cut back, 3 bases at V and 9 bases at J, with 17 bases in the middle. The CDR3 sequence is 14 residues long. Germline V CDR1 and CDR2: DFQATT, SNEGSKA (reference sequence).

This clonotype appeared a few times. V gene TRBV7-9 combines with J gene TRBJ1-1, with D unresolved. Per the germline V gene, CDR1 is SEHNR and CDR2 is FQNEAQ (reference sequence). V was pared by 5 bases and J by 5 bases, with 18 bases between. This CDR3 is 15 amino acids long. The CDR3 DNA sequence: TGTGCCAGCAGCCCTATATCGACGGGGAGGACTGAAGCTTTCTTT. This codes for CASSPISTGRTEAFF. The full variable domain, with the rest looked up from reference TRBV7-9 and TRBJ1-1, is DTGVSQNPRHKITKRGQNVTFRCDPISEHNRLYWYRQTLGQGPEFLTYFQNEAQLEKSRLLSDRFSAERPKGSFSTLEIQRTEQGDSAMYLCASSPISTGRTEAFFGQGTRLTVV.

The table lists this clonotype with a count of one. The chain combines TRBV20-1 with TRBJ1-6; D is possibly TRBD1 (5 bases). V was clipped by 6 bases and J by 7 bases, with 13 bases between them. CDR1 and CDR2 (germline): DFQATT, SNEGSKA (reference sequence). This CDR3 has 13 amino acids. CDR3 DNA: TGCAGTGCGCCCGGGACTCGCAATTCACCCCTCCACTTT. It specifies CSAPGTRNSPLHF.

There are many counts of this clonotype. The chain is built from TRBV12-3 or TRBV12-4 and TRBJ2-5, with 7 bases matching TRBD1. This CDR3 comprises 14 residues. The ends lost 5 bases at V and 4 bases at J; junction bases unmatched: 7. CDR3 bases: TGTGCCAGCAGTGGGACAGTCGGAGGAGAGACCCAGTACTTC. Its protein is CASSGTVGGETQYF.

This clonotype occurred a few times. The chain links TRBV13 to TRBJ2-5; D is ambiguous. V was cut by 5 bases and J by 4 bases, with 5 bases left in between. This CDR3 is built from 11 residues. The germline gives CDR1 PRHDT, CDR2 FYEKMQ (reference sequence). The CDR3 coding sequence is TGTGCCAGCAGCGTGCGAGAGACCCAGTACTTC. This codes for CASSVRETQYF. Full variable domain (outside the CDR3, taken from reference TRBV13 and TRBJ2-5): AAGVIQSPRHLIKEKRETATLKCYPIPRHDTVYWYQQGPGQDPQFLISFYEKMQSDKGSIPDRFSAQQFSDYHSELNMSSLELGDSALYFCASSVRETQYFGPGTRLLVL.

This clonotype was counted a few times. DNA for the CDR3: TGTGCCAGCAGCTGGGAGAGCTCCTACAATGAGCAGTTCTTC. Protein product: CASSWESSYNEQFF. This rearrangement joins TRBV7-8 to TRBJ2-1, with D perhaps TRBD2 (5 bases). CDR3 length equals 14 residues. Trimming pared 4 bases from V and 0 bases from J, leaving 7 bases between. The V gene's germline CDR1 is SGHVS and CDR2 FQNEAQ. Looking up the rest from reference TRBV7-8 and TRBJ2-1 gives the full variable domain: GAGVSQSPRYKVAKRGQDVALRCDPISGHVSLFWYQQALGQGPEFLTYFQNEAQLDKSGLPSDRFFAERPEGSVSTLKIQRTQQEDSAVYLCASSWESSYNEQFFGPGTRLTVL.

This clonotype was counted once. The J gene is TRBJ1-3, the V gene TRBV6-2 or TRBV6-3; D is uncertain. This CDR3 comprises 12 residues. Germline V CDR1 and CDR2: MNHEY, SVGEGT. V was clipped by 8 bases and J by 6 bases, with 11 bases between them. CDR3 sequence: CASGPRANTIYF. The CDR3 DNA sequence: TGTGCCAGCGGGCCGCGGGCAAACACCATATATTTT.

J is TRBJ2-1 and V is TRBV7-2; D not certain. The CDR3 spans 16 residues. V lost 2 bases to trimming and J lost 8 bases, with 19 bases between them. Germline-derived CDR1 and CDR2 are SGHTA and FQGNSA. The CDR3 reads CASSLMISAPPHEQFF. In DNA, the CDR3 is TGTGCCAGCAGCTTAATGATTTCGGCCCCCCCCCATGAGCAGTTCTTC.

Here the CDR3 reads CSGRSGSTDTQYF. The CDR3 DNA sequence: TGCAGTGGGCGCAGCGGGAGCACAGATACGCAGTATTTT. The chain combines TRBV20-1 with TRBJ2-3, with D possibly being TRBD2 (6 bases). The CDR3 totals 13 residues. Germline V gives CDR1 DFQATT, CDR2 SNEGSKA (reference sequence). V was shortened by 7 bases and J by 0 bases, with 11 bases between the two germline ends.

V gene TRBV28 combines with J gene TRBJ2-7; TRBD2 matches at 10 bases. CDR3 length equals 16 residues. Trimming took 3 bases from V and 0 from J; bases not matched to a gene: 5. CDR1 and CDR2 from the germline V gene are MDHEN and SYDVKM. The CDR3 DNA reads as TGTGCCAGCAGTTTCGGACTAGCGGAAAGCTCCTACGAGCAGTACTTC. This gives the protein CASSFGLAESSYEQYF.

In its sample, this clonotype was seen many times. In DNA, the CDR3 is TGTGCCAGCAGCTTAGCATGGACCCCCGAAGAGACCCAGTACTTC. This gives the protein CASSLAWTPEETQYF. V gene TRBV7-9 combines with J gene TRBJ2-5; D uncertain. CDR1 and CDR2 from the germline V gene are SEHNR and FQNEAQ (reference sequence). The V end was cut by 0 bases, the J end by 3 bases, with 11 bases between. The CDR3 has 15 residues.

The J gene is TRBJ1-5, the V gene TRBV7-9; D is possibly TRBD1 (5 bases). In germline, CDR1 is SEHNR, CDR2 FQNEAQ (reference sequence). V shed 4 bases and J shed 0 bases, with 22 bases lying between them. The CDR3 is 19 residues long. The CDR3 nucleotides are TGTGCCAGCAGCTCGACCGATTTGAGGGGATCTTATAGCAATCAGCCCCAGCATTTT. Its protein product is CASSSTDLRGSYSNQPQHF. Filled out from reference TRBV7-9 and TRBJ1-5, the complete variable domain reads DTGVSQNPRHKITKRGQNVTFRCDPISEHNRLYWYRQTLGQGPEFLTYFQNEAQLEKSRLLSDRFSAERPKGSFSTLEIQRTEQGDSAMYLCASSSTDLRGSYSNQPQHFGDGTRLSIL.

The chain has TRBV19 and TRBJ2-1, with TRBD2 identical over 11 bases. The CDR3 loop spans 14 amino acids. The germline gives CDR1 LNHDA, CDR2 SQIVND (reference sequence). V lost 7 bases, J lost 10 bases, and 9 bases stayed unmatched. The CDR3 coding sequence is TGTGCCAGTAATCTAGCGGGAGGCCCTCGGGAGCAGTTCTTC. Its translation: CASNLAGGPREQFF. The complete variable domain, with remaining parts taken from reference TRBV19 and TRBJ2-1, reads DGGITQSPKYLFRKEGQNVTLSCEQNLNHDAMYWYRQDPGQGLRLIYYSQIVNDFQKGDIAEGYSVSREKKESFPLTVTSAQKNPTAFYLCASNLAGGPREQFFGPGTRLTVL.

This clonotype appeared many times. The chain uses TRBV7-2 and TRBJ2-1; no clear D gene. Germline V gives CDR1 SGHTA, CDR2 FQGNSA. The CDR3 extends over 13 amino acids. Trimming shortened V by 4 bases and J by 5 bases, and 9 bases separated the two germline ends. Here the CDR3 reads CASSSYLDNEQFF. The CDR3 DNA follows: TGTGCCAGCAGCTCTTACCTCGACAATGAGCAGTTCTTC.